A selection of T cell receptor beta chains follows, all from one sample in a study of regulatory T cells in long-lasting Graves disease. Each CDR3 protein gets one entry after TCRdb re-called the multiplex PCR reads with MiXCR. The data show roughly 400,000 distinct CDR3 sequences, approximately 15% seen once. The sample also formed part of further work on T cells in Graves' hyperthyroidism and ophthalmopathy.

This specimen was peripheral blood mononuclear cells (PBMCs), taken at new diagnosis, from a patient treated with antithyroid drugs. These receptors were collected from a woman in her forties with Graves disease. Each CDR3 is given with its conserved first and last residue. D genes are given only for firm matches. Size is omitted from some rows. Given values are once, few, many or a class for expanded clones.

TRBJ2-7	many	TRBV12-3/TRBV12-4	NA	CASTDTTAYEQYF	TGTGCCAGCACCGACACAACAGCCTACGAGCAGTACTTC
TRBJ1-2	NA	TRBV9	TRBD1	CASSPRTGHTNPNYGYTF	TGTGCCAGCAGCCCCCGGACAGGGCATACAAACCCCAACTATGGCTACACCTTC
TRBJ2-1	NA	TRBV19	NA	CASSIGDEQLF	TGTGCCAGTAGTATAGGGGATGAGCAGCTCTTC
TRBJ1-2	NA	TRBV4-1	TRBD1	CASSQPWTGGAYGYTF	TGCGCCAGCAGCCAACCCTGGACAGGGGGTGCCTATGGCTACACCTTC
TRBJ2-2	many	TRBV6-1	NA	CASTPPPQKVVTGELFF	TGTGCCAGCACCCCCCCGCCCCAGAAGGTGGTAACCGGGGAGCTGTTTTTT
TRBJ1-1	many	TRBV11-3	NA	CASSLGTRTEAFF	TGTGCCAGCAGCTTAGGAACCCGAACCGAAGCTTTCTTT
TRBJ2-5	many	TRBV28	TRBD1	CASSRRQGRSQETQYF	TGTGCCAGCAGTCGCCGACAGGGTCGGAGCCAAGAGACCCAGTACTTC
TRBJ2-3	few	TRBV6-1	TRBD2	CATSRRGGTDTQYF	TGTGCCACCTCACGACGGGGGGGCACAGATACGCAGTATTTT
TRBJ2-2	many	TRBV5-5	TRBD1	CASSQLQGANTGELFF	TGTGCCAGCAGCCAGCTGCAGGGGGCGAACACCGGGGAGCTGTTTTTT
TRBJ2-1	many	TRBV6-1	NA	CASSEGNRVRQFF	TGTGCCAGCAGTGAAGGCAACAGGGTACGGCAGTTCTTC
TRBJ2-7	NA	TRBV7-8	NA	CASSAPSTGGEQYF	TGTGCCAGCAGCGCCCCATCGACCGGGGGCGAGCAGTACTTC
TRBJ2-2	NA	TRBV10-1	NA	CASSDPGTGELFF	TGCGCCAGCAGCGACCCGGGGACCGGGGAGCTGTTTTTT
TRBJ1-4	few	TRBV3-1	NA	CASSQQVADEKLFF	TGTGCCAGCAGCCAACAGGTGGCGGATGAAAAACTGTTTTTT